Listed below are T cell receptor beta chains from one sample, sequenced in a study of cytomegalovirus exposure and HLA in healthy donors. TCRdb keeps only in-frame clones here, not all; method: immunoSEQ multiplex PCR. The data contain about 190,000 clones, 75% to 90% of them singletons. Sequencing was done on a sample of PBMCs. The receptor set was obtained from a man over 45 in good health and CMV-seronegative. Each CDR3 is given with its conserved first and last residue. D genes are given only for firm matches.

j_call | d_call | v_call | cdr3_aa
TRBJ2-3 | - | TRBV9 | CASSATPGDTQYF
TRBJ2-7 | TRBD2 | TRBV11-2 | CASSSVLTSGVEQYF
TRBJ2-7 | - | TRBV18 | CASSPSGTWAEQYF
TRBJ1-1 | TRBD1 | TRBV9 | CASSARGTGKGNTEAFF
TRBJ1-1 | - | TRBV27 | CASRQGYTEAFF
TRBJ1-2 | - | TRBV4-3 | CASSPNSVLGYGYTF
TRBJ2-7 | TRBD2 | TRBV18 | CASSPLSTSGSSYEQYF
TRBJ2-5 | TRBD2 | TRBV7-7 | CASSLGASGQAGETQYF
TRBJ2-2 | - | TRBV7-9 | CASSLGGLVTGELFF
TRBJ1-5 | - | TRBV7-2 | CASSSQVTAAQPQHF
TRBJ1-1 | TRBD1 | TRBV2 | CASSGQGLNTEAFF
TRBJ1-1 | TRBD1 | TRBV7-9 | CASSLVRGTGNTEAFF
TRBJ1-5 | - | TRBV10-1 | CARDDRNQPQHF
TRBJ2-1 | TRBD2 | TRBV6-5 | CASSRGGVEQFF
TRBJ2-7 | - | TRBV7-9 | CASSLVQSSYEQYF
TRBJ1-3 | TRBD1 | TRBV5-1 | CASSLEQGSRNTIYF
TRBJ2-2 | TRBD1 | TRBV11-3 | CASSSRGTGELFF
TRBJ1-2 | TRBD1 | TRBV18 | CASSLDRGGGYGYTF
TRBJ2-1 | TRBD2 | TRBV11-3 | CASSYRGDSYNEQFF
TRBJ1-1 | - | TRBV19 | CASRYMNTEAFF
TRBJ1-1 | - | TRBV4-3 | CASGTGIHTEAFF
TRBJ2-7 | - | TRBV28 | CASSLSWAGTEQYF
TRBJ1-3 | - | TRBV11-1 | CASRQSSGNTIYF
TRBJ2-6 | TRBD1 | TRBV6-1 | CASTYRGSGANVLTF
TRBJ2-5 | - | TRBV7-2 | CASSLVGETQYF
TRBJ1-5 | TRBD1 | TRBV2 | CASNEAGTGRPWTQHF
TRBJ2-2 | TRBD1 | TRBV28 | CASRIQGAGTGELFF
TRBJ2-7 | TRBD1 | TRBV7-3 | CASSLHLTGGYYEQYF
TRBJ1-1 | - | TRBV21-1 | CASSTAGGEDTEAFF
TRBJ2-1 | - | TRBV19 | CASRGWGDGSTHNEQFF
TRBJ1-5 | - | TRBV19 | CASSMRRGEQPQHF
TRBJ1-2 | - | TRBV4-2 | CASSQEIRIRNYGYTF
TRBJ2-2 | TRBD1 | TRBV10-3 | CAIRPGTGNTGELFF
TRBJ2-7 | - | TRBV9 | CASSPTGFSYEQYF
TRBJ2-1 | - | TRBV5-4 | CASSLEGAGAYNEQFF
TRBJ1-1 | TRBD1 | TRBV29-1 | CSVGTPDRANTEAFF
TRBJ1-5 | - | TRBV23-1 | CASTPQDRGNQPQHF
TRBJ1-3 | - | TRBV27 | CASSLYPQGSGNTIYF
TRBJ2-4 | TRBD1 | TRBV10-3 | CAISESPLTGGKNIQYF
TRBJ2-7 | TRBD1 | TRBV11-3 | CASSRDRYTYEQYF
TRBJ2-7 | - | TRBV5-1 | CASSLASAGSGEQYF
TRBJ1-2 | - | TRBV7-2 | CASSLEGTGKAYGYTF
TRBJ1-2 | - | TRBV4-1 | CASSQETRNIYGYTF
TRBJ2-3 | TRBD2 | TRBV30 | CAWTSGRTDTQYF
TRBJ2-7 | TRBD2 | TRBV14 | CASSQFSGSSYEQYF
TRBJ2-3 | TRBD1 | TRBV29-1 | CSVQGQGRADTQYF
TRBJ1-1 | TRBD1 | TRBV27 | CASSYFGTGGSEAFF
TRBJ2-3 | - | TRBV27 | CASSLGYGFTDTQYF
TRBJ2-4 | TRBD2 | TRBV29-1 | CSVRGPAGGLMYF
TRBJ2-4 | - | TRBV6-1 | CASTPEALAKNIQYF
TRBJ2-3 | - | TRBV7-2 | CASDLRQSTDTQYF
TRBJ2-7 | - | TRBV16 | CASSLTEGIRREQYF
TRBJ2-3 | - | TRBV7-2 | CASSFIQDTQYF